This T cell receptor beta chain was found in a study of T cells after yellow fever vaccination. A single record per CDR3 protein comes from TCRdb applying MiXCR to the 5' RACE reads. This repertoire shows around 350,000 distinct CDR3 sequences, around a tenth found once; its top ten account for roughly 18%. The table lists this clonotype with a few counts. The V gene's germline CDR1 is MGHDK and CDR2 SYGVNS. The CDR3 spans 14 residues. Trimming removed 2 bases from V and 7 bases from J; junction bases left unmatched: 3. The sequence was collected from a man aged 18 to 30 who received the YFV17D yellow fever vaccine. Specimen: PBMCs, collected on the day of the first yellow fever vaccination. This chain connects TRBV25-1 to TRBJ2-1, with 9 positions matching TRBD1. CDR3 sequence reads: CASSEPGTGNEQFF. In nucleotides, the CDR3 is TGTGCCAGCAGTGAACCCGGGACAGGGAATGAGCAGTTCTTC.